Each of the 32 T cell receptor beta chains below was sequenced from the same sample in a study of OX40 agonist ivuxolimab in advanced cancers. Assay used: immunoSEQ multiplex PCR; TCRdb lists only in-frame clones, some missing. The data hold tens of thousands of clones, with approximately 91% observed a single time. The sample in question was CD4+ or CD8+ T cells sorted from blood, obtained in a trial of the OX40 agonist ivuxolimab. The receptors come from an adult with an advanced solid tumor such as melanoma, head and neck, liver or kidney cancer.

The J gene is TRBJ1-5, the V gene TRBV30; D is perhaps TRBD1 (5 bases). This CDR3 has 16 amino acids. CDR1 and CDR2 from the germline V gene are GTSNPN and SVGIG (reference sequence). The V end lost 0 bases, the J end lost 3 bases, and 15 bases lay between the germline ends. CDR3 nucleotide sequence: TGTGCCTGGAGTGTACCCAGGGCCCCTTTCAATCAGCCCCAGCATTTT. It encodes CAWSVPRAPFNQPQHF.

V gene TRBV19 combines with J gene TRBJ2-1, with TRBD1 identical over 9 bases. Germline loops: CDR1 LNHDA, CDR2 SQIVND (reference sequence). This CDR3 contains 17 residues. Germline trimming cut 1 base from V and 1 base from J; bases unmatched to any gene: 5. The chain's CDR3 is CASSIGGGTGSYNEQFF. The DNA of the CDR3 is TGTGCCAGTAGTATAGGGGGCGGGACAGGGTCCTACAATGAGCAGTTCTTC.

For this clone: At one end the junction does not follow the germline gene, possibly because of a read error. This chain uses TRBV7-2 with TRBJ2-3; 9 nucleotides align to TRBD2. The CDR3 spans 14 residues. Germline V CDR1 and CDR2: SGHTA, FQGNSA. In nucleotides, the CDR3 is TGTGCCAGCAGCGTAGCGGGAGTCACAGATACGCAGTATTTT. Translating it yields CASSVAGVTDTQYF. The full variable domain, completed using reference TRBV7-2 and TRBJ2-3, is GAGVSQSPSNKVTEKGKDVELRCDPISGHTALYWYRQSLGQGLEFLIYFQGNSAPDKSGLPSDRFSAERTGGSVSTLTIQRTQQEDSAVYLCASSVAGVTDTQYFGPGTRLTVL.

This chain uses TRBV28 with TRBJ1-2; 7 nucleotides line up with TRBD1. The CDR3 has 12 amino acids. Germline lookup yields CDR1 MDHEN and CDR2 SYDVKM. V lost 7 bases to trimming and J lost 4 bases; unmatched junction nucleotides: 3. As DNA, the CDR3 is TGTGCCAGCAAGGGACAGCGCTATGGCTACACCTTC. It specifies CASKGQRYGYTF.

The rearrangement joins TRBV2 to TRBJ1-2; 7 bases are shared with TRBD1. CDR1 and CDR2 (germline): SNHLY, FYNNEI. CDR3 length: 13 amino acids. Germline trimming cut 9 bases from V and 4 bases from J; bases unmatched to any gene: 8. The CDR3 DNA sequence: TGTGCCAGTGAGCGAGGACAGGTCTATGGCTACACCTTC. Protein product: CASERGQVYGYTF.

The chain combines TRBV7-9 with TRBJ2-7, with D uncertain. V dropped 1 base and J dropped 4 bases, with 5 bases sitting between them. Germline V gives CDR1 SEHNR, CDR2 FQNEAQ (reference sequence). The CDR3 runs 12 residues. The CDR3 sequence: CASSLVWYEQYF. The CDR3 region has the DNA TGTGCCAGCAGCTTAGTTTGGTACGAGCAGTACTTC.

The chain combines TRBV5-6 with TRBJ2-1; D possibly matches TRBD1 or TRBD2 (5 bases each). The CDR3 consists of 14 residues. Germline CDR1 and CDR2: SGHDT and YYEEEE. V lost 3 bases to trimming and J lost 2 bases, with 9 bases between them. The CDR3 region is CASSWDGAYNEQFF. The CDR3 coding sequence is TGTGCCAGCAGCTGGGACGGAGCCTACAATGAGCAGTTCTTC.

The J gene is TRBJ2-3, the V gene TRBV20-1, with no clear D. V lost 1 base and J 4 bases, leaving 3 bases between the germline ends. The germline V gene encodes CDR1 DFQATT and CDR2 SNEGSKA (reference sequence). The length of the CDR3 is 11 residues. The CDR3 DNA reads as TGCAGTGCTAGAGTGCCAGATACGCAGTATTTT. This translates into CSARVPDTQYF.

The chain is built from TRBV7-7 and TRBJ2-1; unclear D gene. CDR1 is SSHAT and CDR2 is FNYEAQ in the germline V gene (reference sequence). This CDR3 has 15 residues. V was trimmed by 5 bases and J by 0 bases, leaving 11 bases between them. This CDR3 reads CASSPAKSSYNEQFF. In nucleotides, the CDR3 is TGTGCCAGCAGCCCCGCCAAGAGCTCCTACAATGAGCAGTTCTTC. Full variable domain (rest looked up from reference TRBV7-7 and TRBJ2-1): GAGVSQSPRYKVTKRGQDVTLRCDPISSHATLYWYQQALGQGPEFLTYFNYEAQPDKSGLPSDRFSAERPEGSISTLTIQRTEQRDSAMYRCASSPAKSSYNEQFFGPGTRLTVL.

This chain uses TRBV11-2 with TRBJ2-2; tentative D call: TRBD2 (7 bases). V was trimmed by 8 bases and J by 3 bases, leaving 13 bases between them. The CDR3 contains 14 residues. From germline, CDR1 is SGHAT and CDR2 FQNNGV. The CDR3 DNA is TGTGCCAGCCAACACGGGGGGCACACCGGGGAGCTGTTTTTT. Translating gives CASQHGGHTGELFF.

V usage is TRBV5-6 and J usage is TRBJ1-1; no clear D gene. Germline loops: CDR1 SGHDT, CDR2 YYEEEE. The CDR3 is 17 amino acids. Between the trimmed V and J ends, which lost 5 bases and 4 bases, there was a span of 24 bases. The CDR3, as DNA: TGTGCCAGCAGTTTCGACCCCACGTCGGATATTGTCACTGAAGCTTTCTTT. Protein product: CASSFDPTSDIVTEAFF. Together with reference TRBV5-6 and TRBJ1-1, the CDR3 gives the full variable domain: DAGVTQSPTHLIKTRGQQVTLRCSPKSGHDTVSWYQQALGQGPQFIFQYYEEEERQRGNFPDRFSGHQFPNYSSELNVNALLLGDSALYLCASSFDPTSDIVTEAFFGQGTRLTVV.

The chain employs TRBV5-1 and TRBJ2-7, with TRBD1 identical over 12 bases. The CDR3 sequence is 14 residues long. Germline V gene data show CDR1 as SGHRS and CDR2 as YFSETQ. The J segment lost 6 bases and the V segment lost 4 bases, leaving 5 bases of the junction unmatched. Here the CDR3 DNA reads TGCGCCAGCAGCCCGGGGACAGGGGGCCTCGAGCAGTACTTC. It is translated as CASSPGTGGLEQYF.

The chain joins TRBV6-6 to TRBJ1-4; D is undetermined. V was shortened by 3 bases and J by 15 bases, with 11 bases between the two germline ends. This CDR3 comprises 11 residues. Germline CDR1 is MNHNY and CDR2 is SVGAGI (reference sequence). CDR3 coding DNA: TGTGCCAGCAGTTATGGCCCGCAGTTGTTTTTT. This sequence encodes CASSYGPQLFF.

Concerning this clone itself: Other DNA variants within this sample encode the same CDR3. J is TRBJ1-4 and V is TRBV5-1; tentative D call: TRBD1 (5 bases). Deletions cut 4 bases from V and 5 bases from J, with 12 bases between. Germline V gene lookup returns CDR1 SGHRS and CDR2 YFSETQ. The length of the CDR3 is 14 residues. Written as DNA, the CDR3 is TGCGCCAGCAGCCTCACAGGAGGAAATGAAAAACTGTTTTTT. Protein product: CASSLTGGNEKLFF.

The chain's CDR3 is CASRPSGRYEQYF. In DNA form, the CDR3 reads TGTGCCAGCAGGCCTAGCGGGAGGTACGAGCAGTACTTC. The J gene is TRBJ2-7, the V gene TRBV27; 11 bases are a match to TRBD2. CDR3 length: 13 amino acids. Trimming took 6 bases from V and 4 from J; bases not matched to a gene: 2. Per germline, CDR1 MNHEY and CDR2 SMNVEV (reference sequence).

The DNA for the CDR3 is TGTGCCAGCAGTTCCCCGGACAGCAGAAGCACTGAAGCTTTCTTT. Its protein is CASSSPDSRSTEAFF. V and J are TRBV28 and TRBJ1-1; D possibly corresponds to TRBD1 (6 bases). Trimming left V 4 bases short and J 4 bases short, with 16 bases between. This CDR3 spans 15 amino acids. The germline V gene has CDR1 MDHEN and CDR2 SYDVKM.

The chain has TRBV7-9 and TRBJ1-2; D is possibly TRBD1 (5 bases). V lost 1 base to trimming and J lost 8 bases, with 8 bases between them. The V gene's germline CDR1 is SEHNR and CDR2 FQNEAQ (reference sequence). The CDR3 consists of 12 residues. CDR3 protein: CASSLGQKGYTF. The CDR3, as DNA: TGTGCCAGCAGCTTAGGACAGAAGGGCTACACCTTC.

This clone was seen only once. V gene TRBV6-5 combines with J gene TRBJ1-6, with D perhaps matching TRBD1 (5 bases). With 5 bases removed from V and 10 bases from J, the gap between germline ends came to 15 bases. The CDR3 loop spans 14 amino acids. Germline CDR1 is MNHEY and CDR2 is SVGAGI. This chain's CDR3 is CASSEVSKGSPLHF. In nucleotides, the CDR3 is TGTGCCAGCAGTGAAGTGAGTAAGGGGTCACCCCTCCACTTT.

The chain recombines TRBV2 with TRBJ2-5, with D unresolved. CDR1 is SNHLY, CDR2 FYNNEI, per germline. Trimming left V 7 bases short and J 2 bases short, with 14 bases between. The CDR3 is 14 amino acids. The CDR3 sequence is CASKFRARQETQYF. CDR3 sequence (DNA): TGTGCCAGCAAGTTTCGAGCCAGACAAGAGACCCAGTACTTC.

This clone was seen only once. This chain connects TRBV21-1 to TRBJ1-5. TRBV21-1 is given as a pseudogene. The CDR3 sequence is 17 residues long. The CDR3, as DNA: TGTGCCAGCAGCACCCCAGAATACCGGGGTTTCAATCAGCCCCAGCATTTT. It encodes CASSTPEYRGFNQPQHF.

The rearrangement uses TRBV18 and TRBJ2-3; unclear D gene. Looked up from germline, CDR1 is KGHSH and CDR2 is LQKENI. V lost 3 bases and J lost 2, with 15 bases in between. The CDR3 consists of 16 residues. CDR3 region: CASSPGSPRTTDTQYF. CDR3 DNA sequence: TGTGCCAGCTCACCGGGGTCCCCGCGGACCACAGATACGCAGTATTTT.

J is TRBJ1-2 and V is TRBV6-5; 7 bases align to TRBD1. V lost 6 bases and J lost 3; bases outside the gene matches: 4. Germline V CDR1 and CDR2: MNHEY, SVGAGI. The CDR3 extends over 13 amino acids. CDR3 amino acids: CASRFDRDYGYTF. The CDR3 DNA follows: TGTGCCAGCAGGTTCGACAGGGACTATGGCTACACCTTC.

This rearrangement joins TRBV6-4 to TRBJ1-2; 7 positions agree with TRBD1. The CDR3 has 14 amino acids. Trimming removed 3 bases from V and 4 bases from J; junction bases left unmatched: 5. The germline V gene encodes CDR1 MRHNA and CDR2 SNTAGT. In nucleotides, the CDR3 is TGTGCCAGCAGTGAGCATGACAGGGCCTATGGCTACACCTTC. Translating gives CASSEHDRAYGYTF.

The rearrangement joins TRBV5-1 to TRBJ2-1, with 10 bases matching TRBD2. Germline CDR1 is SGHRS and CDR2 is YFSETQ. The V gene end was trimmed by 4 bases and the J gene end by 6 bases; junction bases not matched to a gene: 10. The CDR3 sequence is 16 residues long. The CDR3 nucleotides are TGCGCCAGCAGCCCGGCCTTGGGGACTAGCGTCAATGAGCAGTTCTTC. Translated, it gives CASSPALGTSVNEQFF.

The rearrangement uses TRBV6-5 and TRBJ2-5; 10 positions match TRBD1. The CDR3 contains 15 residues. Germline V gene data show CDR1 as MNHEY and CDR2 as SVGAGI. V shed 6 bases and J 11 bases; nucleotides not matched to a gene: 15. The CDR3 is CASRRTGQGSLKQYF. As DNA, the CDR3 is TGTGCCAGCAGGCGCACGGGACAGGGGAGTTTGAAGCAGTACTTC.

The chain uses TRBV2 and TRBJ1-4; possibly TRBD1 for D (5 bases). With 4 bases removed from V and 8 bases from J, the gap between germline ends came to 14 bases. The CDR3 spans 14 residues. CDR1 is SNHLY and CDR2 is FYNNEI in the germline V gene. The chain's CDR3 is CASSVQQGSEKLFF. The DNA for the CDR3 is TGTGCCAGCAGTGTTCAGCAGGGCAGCGAAAAACTGTTTTTT.

The V gene is TRBV30, the J gene TRBJ1-2; D is ambiguous. Trimming stripped 2 bases from V and 0 bases from J, with 16 bases between. Germline lookup yields CDR1 GTSNPN and CDR2 SVGIG (reference sequence). The CDR3 has 16 residues. In nucleotides, the CDR3 is TGTGCCTGGAGTAAGGGCCTGGGATTAGCTAACTATGGCTACACCTTC. Residues: CAWSKGLGLANYGYTF. The variable domain in full, completed from reference TRBV30 and TRBJ1-2, reads SQTIHQWPATLVQPVGSPLSLECTVEGTSNPNLYWYRQAAGRGLQLLFYSVGIGQISSEVPQNLSASRPQDRQFILSSKKLLLSDSGFYLCAWSKGLGLANYGYTFGSGTRLTVV.

This chain joins TRBV11-2 and TRBJ2-3; unclear D gene. V was clipped by 0 bases and J by 4 bases, with 11 bases between them. This CDR3 spans 15 amino acids. CDR1 is SGHAT and CDR2 is FQNNGV in the germline V gene. Here the CDR3 reads CASSLDLGNPDTQYF. CDR3 DNA: TGTGCCAGCAGCTTAGATTTGGGGAACCCAGATACGCAGTATTTT.

DNA of the CDR3: TGTGCCACCAGCAGAGACCGAGCGGGTTACAATGAGCAGTTCTTC. Translating it yields CATSRDRAGYNEQFF. The chain recombines TRBV15 with TRBJ2-1; the D gene is possibly TRBD2 (6 bases). The CDR3 loop spans 15 amino acids. Germline CDR1 is LNHNV and CDR2 is YYDKDF (reference sequence). Trimming took 0 bases from V and 4 from J, leaving 10 bases between them.

This chain uses TRBV28 with TRBJ2-3; 8 nucleotides align to TRBD2. Germline CDR1 and CDR2: MDHEN and SYDVKM. Losses at the gene ends were 5 bases for V and 3 bases for J; bases not matched to a gene: 10. CDR3 length: 16 residues. Written as DNA, the CDR3 is TGTGCCAGCAGTAGCGGGACTAGTTTTGGTACAGATACGCAGTATTTT. Translation: CASSSGTSFGTDTQYF. Full variable domain (missing parts from reference TRBV28 and TRBJ2-3): DVKVTQSSRYLVKRTGEKVFLECVQDMDHENMFWYRQDPGLGLRLIYFSYDVKMKEKGDIPEGYSVSREKKERFSLILESASTNQTSMYLCASSSGTSFGTDTQYFGPGTRLTVL.

This clone was counted a single time. The genes are TRBV6-6 and TRBJ1-4; 11 nucleotides line up with TRBD1. Trimming took 0 bases from V and 11 from J; bases not matched to a gene: 5. Germline loops: CDR1 MNHNY, CDR2 SVGAGI (reference sequence). CDR3 length: 15 amino acids. The CDR3 here is CASSYSGTGGWKLFF. As DNA, the CDR3 is TGTGCCAGCAGTTACTCGGGGACAGGGGGATGGAAACTGTTTTTT.

The chain couples TRBV6-1 to TRBJ2-7; D call uncertain. CDR3 length: 13 amino acids. Germline V lookup: CDR1 MNHNS, CDR2 SASEGT. The V end was cut by 3 bases, the J end by 0 bases, with 6 bases between. CDR3 DNA: TGTGCCAGCAGTGACCGCTACTCCTACGAGCAGTACTTC. Translation gives CASSDRYSYEQYF.